This TCR beta chain was recovered during a study of blood T cell repertoires in COVID-19. For the study at large: COVID-19 samples from acute and convalescent phases originated in the United States, Italy and Spain. Nucleic acid was either cDNA or gDNA, and it came from T cells, B-cell-depleted T cells, or PBMCs.

The CDR3 covers 16 residues. Germline CDR1 and CDR2: MNHNY and SVGAGI (reference sequence). The J segment lost 0 bases and the V segment lost 4 bases, leaving 5 bases of the junction unmatched. Generated by immunoSEQ multiplex PCR, the TCRdb table keeps only in-frame clones and is missing some. The data hold 35,000 to 45,000 clones, with roughly 73% observed a single time. This chain joins TRBV6-6 and TRBJ1-4, with 7 bases identical to TRBD1. This receptor was identified in a man at least 80 years old with acute or convalescent COVID-19. The sequenced sample was peripheral blood. Here the CDR3 DNA reads TGTGCCAGCAGTTCGACAGGGAGCTCAACTAATGAAAAACTGTTTTTT. Its translation: CASSSTGSSTNEKLFF.